These T cell receptor beta chains were read from a single sample in a study of CD8 T cells in Susac syndrome. TCRdb re-called the immunoSEQ multiplex PCR reads through MiXCR, storing one row per CDR3 protein. Seen here are some 260,000 distinct CDR3 sequences, roughly 81% observed once, and the top ten hold about 0.11%. Material for sequencing was CD8+ T cells from PBMCs. Receptors originate from a human donor with multiple sclerosis. Each CDR3 is given with its conserved first and last residue. D genes are given only for firm matches. Some rows mark clone size as missing; the rest say once, few, many or name a class of expanded clone.

J	D	size	V	DNA	CDR3
TRBJ1-1	-	once	TRBV4-1	TGCGCCAGCAGCTTCTTTAATCGGGGGGACACTGAAGCTTTCTTT	CASSFFNRGDTEAFF
TRBJ1-1	TRBD1	-	TRBV27	TGTGCCAGCTGGCGAGACAGGGCGAACACTGAAGCTTTCTTT	CASWRDRANTEAFF
TRBJ2-3	-	-	TRBV6-1	TGTGCCAGCAGTCTCCGGACAGCGGTAGGCTCAGATACGCAGTATTTT	CASSLRTAVGSDTQYF
TRBJ2-7	TRBD1	-	TRBV19	TGTGCCAGTAGTACCGGCCCCGGGACAGGGCTGCACGAGCAGTACTTC	CASSTGPGTGLHEQYF
TRBJ2-7	-	-	TRBV27	TGTGCCAGCAGTTTATTGGCCTACAGGGAGTACGACGAGCAGTACTTC	CASSLLAYREYDEQYF
TRBJ2-6	TRBD1	-	TRBV7-3	TGTGCCAGCAGCTTAGTCGGGACAGGGGGACGTGGGGCCAACGTCCTGACTTTC	CASSLVGTGGRGANVLTF
TRBJ2-5	-	once	TRBV28	TGTGCCAGCAGTTTTGGAACAGGGATAGGGGAGACCCAGTACTTC	CASSFGTGIGETQYF
TRBJ2-1	-	-	TRBV21-1	TGTGCCAGCAGCAAGTACCGGGACCGGGGAGGGAATGAGCAGTTCTTC	CASSKYRDRGGNEQFF
TRBJ2-5	TRBD2	-	TRBV28	TGTGCCAGCAGCCCTCAGGGACTAGCATTTTTCGCGGCCCAGTACTTC	CASSPQGLAFFAAQYF
TRBJ2-3	TRBD2	once	TRBV28	TGTGCCAGCAGAAGGAGGGGAGGGGAGCAGTATTTT	CASRRRGGEQYF
TRBJ2-3	-	-	TRBV10-3	TGTGCCATCAGTGAGTCTACAGATACGCAGTATTTT	CAISESTDTQYF
TRBJ2-5	TRBD2	-	TRBV28	TGTGCCAGCAGTTTCTCTGGACTAGCGGGCGTGTCACAAGAGACCCAGTACTTC	CASSFSGLAGVSQETQYF
TRBJ1-2	-	-	TRBV12-3/TRBV12-4	TGTGCCAGCAGTCCGGACAGAAAGGAAGGCTACACCTTC	CASSPDRKEGYTF
TRBJ2-1	-	-	TRBV7-3	TGTGCCAGCAGCTTATCGCCAGGGGCTCGCAATGAGCAGTTCTTC	CASSLSPGARNEQFF
TRBJ2-5	TRBD1	-	TRBV28	TGTGCCAGCAGTCCACCTCGGACAGGGCGAGAGACCCAGTACTTC	CASSPPRTGRETQYF
TRBJ2-5	-	-	TRBV7-3	TGTGCCAGCAGTGAGAGGCCCGGGGTCGACCAGTACTTC	CASSERPGVDQYF
TRBJ2-3	-	-	TRBV27	TGTGCCAGCAGTTTAAGGGCAGGGATGGAAGATACGCAGTATTTT	CASSLRAGMEDTQYF
TRBJ2-1	-	-	TRBV9	TGTGCCAGCAGCGTAGGTCTGGTTTACAATGGGCAGTTCTTC	CASSVGLVYNGQFF
TRBJ2-6	TRBD1	-	TRBV11-2	TGTGCCAGCAGCTTCCGAATTTTCCCTTACCAAGGGACAGCAGCTGGGGCCAACGTCCTGACTTTC	CASSFRIFPYQGTAAGANVLTF
TRBJ2-7	-	-	TRBV29-1	TGCAGCGGTACGGGCGTGGGGTCCTACGAGCAGTACTTC	CSGTGVGSYEQYF
TRBJ1-6	-	-	TRBV2	TGTGCCAGCATCGCAGGGGAGTCGACTTCACCCCTCCACTTT	CASIAGESTSPLHF
TRBJ2-3	-	-	TRBV28	TGTGCCAGCAGTTCCCCGGACAAAGGGACAGATACGCAGTATTTT	CASSSPDKGTDTQYF
TRBJ1-1	-	-	TRBV29-1	TGCAGCGTTGGGAGGGTGGGGAAGACTGAAGCTTTCTTT	CSVGRVGKTEAFF
TRBJ2-5	TRBD2	-	TRBV4-2	TGTGCCAGCAGCCAAGAAACACTAGCGGGAGGGCCGCAGACCCAGTACTTC	CASSQETLAGGPQTQYF
TRBJ1-1	-	-	TRBV7-3	TGTGCCAGCAGCTCTACGACAGGGAACACTGAAGCTTTCTTT	CASSSTTGNTEAFF
TRBJ2-7	-	-	TRBV27	TGTGCCAGCAGTCCCGTACACAAGCACGAGCAGTACTTC	CASSPVHKHEQYF
TRBJ1-5	-	once	TRBV27	TGTGCCAGCAGTGACGGAGGAAAGGCCCAGCATTTT	CASSDGGKAQHF
TRBJ2-1	-	once	TRBV9	TGTGCCAGCAGCGTAGCCCAAAACAATGAGCAGTTCTTC	CASSVAQNNEQFF
TRBJ1-2	TRBD1	-	TRBV5-6	TGTGCCAGCAGCTTGGGGACAGGGGCGAACTATGGCTACACCTTC	CASSLGTGANYGYTF
TRBJ2-7	-	-	TRBV7-6	TGTGCCAGCGCTAGCAGTGCCGCAGGGGGGATGCACGAGCAGTACTTC	CASASSAAGGMHEQYF
TRBJ2-7	TRBD2	-	TRBV5-1	TGCGCCAGCAGCTTCGTTCCCGGGACTAGCGGGAGTCACGAGCAGTACTTC	CASSFVPGTSGSHEQYF
TRBJ2-3	-	-	TRBV28	TGTGCCAGCAGTTTTGTTAGCGGTCCCAAGGCAGATACGCAGTATTTT	CASSFVSGPKADTQYF
TRBJ2-3	-	-	TRBV28	TGTGCCAGCAGTTTTTTAGGGAGCACAGATACGCAGTATTTT	CASSFLGSTDTQYF
TRBJ1-1	-	once	TRBV18	TGTGCCAGCTCTCCGGATGAGATGAACACTGAAGCTTTCTTT	CASSPDEMNTEAFF
TRBJ2-7	TRBD2	-	TRBV27	TGTGCCAGCAGTTTATCCAGCGGGAGACGTGAGCAGTACTTC	CASSLSSGRREQYF